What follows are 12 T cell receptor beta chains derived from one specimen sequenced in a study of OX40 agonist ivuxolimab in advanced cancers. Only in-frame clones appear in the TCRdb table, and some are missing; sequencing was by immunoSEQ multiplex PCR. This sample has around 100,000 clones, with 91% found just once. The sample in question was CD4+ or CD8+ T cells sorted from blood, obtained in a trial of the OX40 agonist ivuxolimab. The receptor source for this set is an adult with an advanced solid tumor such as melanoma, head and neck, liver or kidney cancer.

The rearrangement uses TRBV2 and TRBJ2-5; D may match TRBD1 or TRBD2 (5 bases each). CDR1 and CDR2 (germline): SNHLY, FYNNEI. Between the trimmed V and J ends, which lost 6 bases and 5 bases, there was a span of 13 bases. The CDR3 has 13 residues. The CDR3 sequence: CASRGTVGETQYF. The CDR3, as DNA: TGTGCCAGCAGGGGGACCGTCGGGGAGACCCAGTACTTC.

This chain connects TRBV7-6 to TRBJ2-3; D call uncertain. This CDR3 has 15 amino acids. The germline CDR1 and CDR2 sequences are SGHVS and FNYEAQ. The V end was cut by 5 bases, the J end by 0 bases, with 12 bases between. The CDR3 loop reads CASSPNRASTDTQYF. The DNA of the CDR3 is TGTGCCAGCAGCCCCAATAGAGCTAGCACAGATACGCAGTATTTT. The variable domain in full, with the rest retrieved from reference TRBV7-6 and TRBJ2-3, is GAGVSQSPRYKVTKRGQDVALRCDPISGHVSLYWYRQALGQGPEFLTYFNYEAQQDKSGLPNDRFSAERPEGSISTLTIQRTEQRDSAMYRCASSPNRASTDTQYFGPGTRLTVL.

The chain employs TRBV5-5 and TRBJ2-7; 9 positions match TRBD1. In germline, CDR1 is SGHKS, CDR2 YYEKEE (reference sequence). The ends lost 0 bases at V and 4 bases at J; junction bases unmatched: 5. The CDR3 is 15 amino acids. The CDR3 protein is CASSLAGTGRYEQYF. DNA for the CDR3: TGTGCCAGCAGCTTGGCCGGGACAGGGAGGTACGAGCAGTACTTC.

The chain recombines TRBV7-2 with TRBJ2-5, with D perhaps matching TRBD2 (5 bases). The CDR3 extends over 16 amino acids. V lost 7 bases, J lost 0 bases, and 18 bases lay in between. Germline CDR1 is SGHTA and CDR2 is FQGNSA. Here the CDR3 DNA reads TGTGCCAGCAACCACCAACTAGGCCTCTACCAAGAGACCCAGTACTTC. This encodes CASNHQLGLYQETQYF.

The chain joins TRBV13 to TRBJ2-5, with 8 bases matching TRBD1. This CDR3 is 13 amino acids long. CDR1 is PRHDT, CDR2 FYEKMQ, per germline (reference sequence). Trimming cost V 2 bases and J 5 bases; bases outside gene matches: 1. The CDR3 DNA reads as TGTGCCAGCAGCTTACAGGGGGCCGAGACCCAGTACTTC. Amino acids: CASSLQGAETQYF.

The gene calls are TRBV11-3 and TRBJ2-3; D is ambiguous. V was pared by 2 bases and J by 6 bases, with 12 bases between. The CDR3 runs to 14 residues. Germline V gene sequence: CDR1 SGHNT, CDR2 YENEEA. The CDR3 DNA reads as TGTGCCAGCAGCTTAAGCCAGACTTCCGATACGCAGTATTTT. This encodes CASSLSQTSDTQYF.

CDR3 protein: CASSFGDRTGELFF. CDR3 DNA sequence: TGTGCCAGCAGTTTCGGGGATCGCACCGGGGAGCTGTTTTTT. The rearrangement joins TRBV27 to TRBJ2-2; D possibly corresponds to TRBD2 (5 bases). Germline values: CDR1 MNHEY, CDR2 SMNVEV (reference sequence). Trimming left V 3 bases short and J 4 bases short, with 9 bases between. The CDR3 sequence is 14 residues long.

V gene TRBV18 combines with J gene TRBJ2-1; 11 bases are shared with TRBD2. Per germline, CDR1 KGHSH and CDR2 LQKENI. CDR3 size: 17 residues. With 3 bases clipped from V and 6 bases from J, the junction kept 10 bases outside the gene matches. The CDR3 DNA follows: TGTGCCAGCTCACCCGTTTCGGGGACTAGCGGCATCAATGAGCAGTTCTTC. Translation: CASSPVSGTSGINEQFF.

The CDR3, as DNA: TGTGCCAGCAGCGGCCGCGGTAGCGGGAGGTTCTACGAGCAGTACTTC. Residues: CASSGRGSGRFYEQYF. This chain connects TRBV11-2 to TRBJ2-7; 10 bases match TRBD2. CDR3 length: 16 amino acids. J gave up 3 bases and V 5 bases, and 10 bases lay outside the gene matches. CDR1 and CDR2 (germline): SGHAT, FQNNGV.

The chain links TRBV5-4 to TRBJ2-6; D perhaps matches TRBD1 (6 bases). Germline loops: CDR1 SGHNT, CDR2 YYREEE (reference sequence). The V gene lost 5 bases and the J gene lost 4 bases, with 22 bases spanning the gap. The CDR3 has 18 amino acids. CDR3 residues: CASSWGLQGERGANVLTF. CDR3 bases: TGTGCCAGCAGTTGGGGGCTCCAGGGAGAGAGGGGGGCCAACGTCCTGACTTTC.

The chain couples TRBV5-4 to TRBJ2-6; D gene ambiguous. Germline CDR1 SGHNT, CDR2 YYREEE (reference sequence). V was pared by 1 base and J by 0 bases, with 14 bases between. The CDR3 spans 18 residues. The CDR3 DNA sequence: TGTGCCAGCAGCTTGAGTGGACGCACCAGCTCTGGGGCCAACGTCCTGACTTTC. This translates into CASSLSGRTSSGANVLTF.

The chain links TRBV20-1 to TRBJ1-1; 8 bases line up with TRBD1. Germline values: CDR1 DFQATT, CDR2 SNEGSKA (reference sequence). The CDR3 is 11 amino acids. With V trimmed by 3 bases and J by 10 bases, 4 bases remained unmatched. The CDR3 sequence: CSASRGTGAFF. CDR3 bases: TGCAGTGCTAGTCGTGGGACAGGAGCTTTCTTT.